Following are 11 T cell receptor beta chains from one sample sequenced in a study of CD8+CD57+ T cells in acquired aplastic anemia. Selection for sequencing was limited to patients who had shown CD8+CD57+ cell expansion by flow cytometry. Genomic DNA constituted the template upon which TCR beta VDJ and CDR3 profiling was performed. Each CDR3 protein is one row after TCRdb ran MiXCR on the reads. The table lists fewer than 200,000 distinct CDR3 sequences, less than 50% of them singletons. Sequenced sample: sorted CD4+, CD8+, or CD8+CD57+ T cells (not recorded which) from PBMCs. The receptors here all came from a human donor with aplastic anemia.

J is TRBJ2-7 and V is TRBV11-2; D possibly corresponds to TRBD2 (6 bases). The germline CDR1 and CDR2 sequences are SGHAT and FQNNGV. This CDR3 is built from 14 residues. V was shortened by 4 bases and J by 0 bases, with 10 bases between the two germline ends. CDR3 DNA: TGTGCCAGCAGCTGGGGGGAAAGCTCCTACGAGCAGTACTTC. This codes for CASSWGESSYEQYF.

The V and J genes are TRBV9 and TRBJ2-5, with 7 positions matching TRBD2. CDR1 SGDLS and CDR2 YYNGEE come from the germline V gene. Trimming took 0 bases from V and 5 from J; bases not matched to a gene: 4. This CDR3 has 14 residues. Written as DNA, the CDR3 is TGTGCCAGCAGCGTAGACCTGGGGGGGGAGACCCAGTACTTC. Translated, it gives CASSVDLGGETQYF.

V is TRBV14 and J is TRBJ2-5; no reliable D call. Per the germline V gene, CDR1 is SGHDN and CDR2 is FVKESK. V was pared by 4 bases and J by 5 bases, with 11 bases between. This CDR3 has 13 residues. The CDR3 DNA is TGTGCCAGCAGCCGCCGGCTCCAGGAGACCCAGTACTTC. Translation: CASSRRLQETQYF.

This clonotype appeared a few times. The rearrangement uses TRBV19 and TRBJ2-2, with TRBD2 identical over 11 bases. CDR3 length: 16 residues. With V trimmed by 6 bases and J by 5 bases, 8 bases remained unmatched. The V gene's germline CDR1 is LNHDA and CDR2 SQIVND (reference sequence). This CDR3 is CASRPLAGVGTGELFF. The CDR3 DNA is TGTGCCAGTAGACCACTAGCGGGAGTTGGGACCGGGGAGCTGTTTTTT.

In regard to this clonotype: A much larger clone lies one base from this, so it may be a read error. The chain couples TRBV6-2 or TRBV6-3 to TRBJ2-7; D gene ambiguous. Germline CDR1 reads MNHEY; CDR2 reads SVGEGT. The CDR3 length is 12 residues. Here the CDR3 reads CASSWTRYGQYF. The CDR3 DNA reads as TGTGCCAGCAGTTGGACCCGCTACGGGCAGTACTTC.

This clonotype turned up a few times. The chain has TRBV10-2 and TRBJ2-3, with TRBD1 matching 10 bases. V was clipped by 4 bases and J by 1 base; unmatched bases: 2. CDR1 WSHSY and CDR2 SAAADI come from the germline V gene. The CDR3 contains 15 residues. The CDR3 DNA reads as TGCGCCAGCAGTGGCGGGACAGGGGGCACAGATACGCAGTATTTT. The encoded protein is CASSGGTGGTDTQYF.

The CDR3 nucleotides are TGTGCCAGCAGGCCTGGGACCCCAACCTACAATGAGCAGTTCTTC. Amino acid sequence: CASRPGTPTYNEQFF. The J gene is TRBJ2-1, the V gene TRBV2; D is tentatively TRBD1 or TRBD2 (5 bases each). Germline V gene data show CDR1 as SNHLY and CDR2 as FYNNEI. CDR3 size: 15 residues. V lost 6 bases, J lost 2 bases, and 14 bases lay in between.

This clonotype was recorded a few times. A much larger clone differs from this one at a single base, so this may be a read error. The chain combines TRBV11-2 with TRBJ2-2, with D possibly TRBD1 on 6 matching bases. Germline values: CDR1 SGHAT, CDR2 FQNNGV. This CDR3 contains 16 residues. V was shortened by 5 bases and J by 5 bases, with 18 bases between the two germline ends. CDR3 sequence (DNA): TGTGCCAGCAGCCTTCACAGGGATGGTTGGACCGGGGAGCTGTTTTTT. Residues: CASSLHRDGWTGELFF. Using reference TRBV11-2 and TRBJ2-2 for the parts outside the CDR3, the full variable domain is EAGVAQSPRYKIIEKRQSVAFWCNPISGHATLYWYQQILGQGPKLLIQFQNNGVVDDSQLPKDRFSAERLKGVDSTLKIQPAKLEDSAVYLCASSLHRDGWTGELFFGEGSRLTVL.

This chain uses TRBV19 with TRBJ2-5, with 12 bases aligning to TRBD2. Germline CDR1 LNHDA, CDR2 SQIVND (reference sequence). This CDR3 is 16 amino acids long. Trimming took 4 bases from V and 5 from J; bases not matched to a gene: 8. The CDR3 loop reads CASSTSGGASGETQYF. The CDR3 DNA reads TGTGCCAGTAGTACTAGCGGGGGGGCCAGTGGTGAGACCCAGTACTTC.

This clonotype was counted ten times or more. The genes are TRBV14 and TRBJ1-5; D gene unclear. Per germline, CDR1 SGHDN and CDR2 FVKESK. The CDR3 has 13 amino acids. V was clipped by 4 bases and J by 3 bases, with 7 bases between them. In nucleotides, the CDR3 is TGTGCCAGCAGCCTTGGACCCAATCAGCCCCAGCATTTT. It translates to CASSLGPNQPQHF.

The genes are TRBV20-1 and TRBJ2-3, with 12 nucleotides matching TRBD2. This CDR3 contains 14 residues. J was trimmed by 2 bases and V by 5 bases; bases with no gene match: 2. The germline CDR1 and CDR2 sequences are DFQATT and SNEGSKA (reference sequence). The chain's CDR3 is CSARTSGVTDTQYF. The DNA for the CDR3 is TGCAGTGCTCGGACTAGCGGGGTCACAGATACGCAGTATTTT.